The next 25 T cell receptor beta chains were all read from a single sample in a study of blood T cell repertoires in COVID-19. Generated by immunoSEQ multiplex PCR, the TCRdb table keeps only in-frame clones and is missing some. Here the sample spans more than 150,000 clones, more than 75% being singletons. Sequenced: PBMCs or T cells enriched from blood (not recorded which). These receptors originate from a man in his 60s who had been exposed to COVID-19.

The rearrangement links TRBV14 to TRBJ2-1; 11 bases match TRBD2. V lost 4 bases, J lost 1 base, and 6 bases stayed unmatched. This CDR3 comprises 17 residues. Germline V gene lookup returns CDR1 SGHDN and CDR2 FVKESK. CDR3 sequence: CASSRGTSGRSYNEQFF. The CDR3 coding sequence is TGTGCCAGCAGCCGGGGGACTAGCGGAAGGTCCTACAATGAGCAGTTCTTC.

The V gene is TRBV6-1, the J gene TRBJ2-6, with 11 bases identical to TRBD1. The V gene end was trimmed by 2 bases and the J gene end by 0 bases; junction bases not matched to a gene: 3. CDR1 MNHNS and CDR2 SASEGT come from the germline V gene. The CDR3 is made up of 18 amino acids. CDR3 region: CASSEFGTGGSGANVLTF. CDR3 in DNA: TGTGCCAGCAGTGAATTCGGGACAGGGGGCTCTGGGGCCAACGTCCTGACTTTC.

This clone was found once. The chain combines TRBV29-1 with TRBJ2-7, with TRBD1 matching 11 bases. This CDR3 has 13 amino acids. CDR1 and CDR2 (germline): SQVTM, ANQGSEA. The V and J ends lost 4 bases and 7 bases, in that order; junction bases with no gene match: 6. The CDR3 sequence is CSVGGTGGEEQYF. The CDR3 DNA reads TGCAGCGTTGGGGGGACAGGGGGTGAGGAGCAGTACTTC.

The chain joins TRBV3-1 (or the pseudogene TRBV3-2) to TRBJ2-3; D not resolved. The V end was cut by 5 bases, the J end by 4 bases, with 10 bases between. Germline CDR1 LGHDT, CDR2 YNNKEL (reference sequence). The CDR3 loop spans 13 amino acids. The CDR3 region has the DNA TGTGCCAGCAGCACCGAGTTGGCAGATACGCAGTATTTT. It is translated as CASSTELADTQYF.

The chain links TRBV24-1 to TRBJ2-3, with 13 bases aligning to TRBD2. J gave up 5 bases and V 9 bases, and 7 bases lay outside the gene matches. The CDR3 length is 15 residues. The germline gives CDR1 KGHDR, CDR2 SFDVKD. The CDR3, as DNA: TGTGCCACCGCCACAGGACTAGCGGGAGAAGATACGCAGTATTTT. It codes for CATATGLAGEDTQYF.

This clone was observed at least ten times. This CDR3 is also generated by other DNA sequences in the sample. The rearrangement links TRBV9 to TRBJ2-3; 12 bases line up with TRBD2. CDR3 length: 17 amino acids. Per the germline V gene, CDR1 is SGDLS and CDR2 is YYNGEE. Trimming took 3 bases from V and 0 from J; bases not matched to a gene: 5. The CDR3 nucleotides are TGTGCCAGCAGCGCCAGGACTAGCGGGATTAGCACAGATACGCAGTATTTT. Translating gives CASSARTSGISTDTQYF.

This rearrangement joins TRBV5-4 to TRBJ2-7; 16 bases are shared with TRBD2. The CDR3 is 17 residues long. Germline loops: CDR1 SGHNT, CDR2 YYREEE (reference sequence). V was clipped by 3 bases and J by 2 bases; unmatched bases: 5. CDR3 sequence reads: CASSSPGLAGGAYEQYF. The CDR3 DNA reads TGTGCCAGCAGCTCCCCGGGACTAGCGGGAGGGGCCTACGAGCAGTACTTC.

The chain has TRBV29-1 and TRBJ1-1; 9 positions match TRBD1. The CDR3 has 14 residues. V lost 4 bases to trimming and J lost 5 bases; unmatched junction nucleotides: 8. Germline values: CDR1 SQVTM, CDR2 ANQGSEA. CDR3 region: CSVVEQGAATEAFF. In DNA form, the CDR3 reads TGCAGCGTTGTCGAACAGGGGGCGGCTACTGAAGCTTTCTTT. Full variable domain (outside the CDR3, taken from reference TRBV29-1 and TRBJ1-1): SAVISQKPSRDICQRGTSLTIQCQVDSQVTMMFWYRQQPGQSLTLIATANQGSEATYESGFVIDKFPISRPNLTFSTLTVSNMSPEDSSIYLCSVVEQGAATEAFFGQGTRLTVV.

The chain carries TRBV9 and TRBJ2-5; D is undetermined. Germline lookup yields CDR1 SGDLS and CDR2 YYNGEE. This CDR3 spans 13 amino acids. V lost 2 bases to trimming and J lost 2 bases, with 7 bases between them. The CDR3 reads CASSVRGQETQYF. The CDR3 DNA reads TGTGCCAGCAGCGTCCGAGGACAAGAGACCCAGTACTTC.

The chain recombines TRBV6-5 with TRBJ1-4; possibly TRBD1 for D (6 bases). The CDR3 covers 14 residues. Germline loops: CDR1 MNHEY, CDR2 SVGAGI. V lost 4 bases to trimming and J lost 7 bases, with 13 bases between them. Written as DNA, the CDR3 is TGTGCCAGCAGTTGGCCGGGAGGGGGTGAAAAACTGTTTTTT. This gives the protein CASSWPGGGEKLFF.

This clone was detected only a few times. This CDR3 is CASSIVAGSSNQPQHF. The CDR3 DNA reads TGTGCCAGTAGTATAGTGGCAGGGTCGAGCAATCAGCCCCAGCATTTT. The chain couples TRBV19 to TRBJ1-5; tentatively, D is TRBD1 (5 bases). With 1 base removed from V and 1 base from J, the gap between germline ends came to 11 bases. The CDR3 covers 16 residues. Germline V gene sequence: CDR1 LNHDA, CDR2 SQIVND (reference sequence).

The rearrangement joins TRBV10-3 to TRBJ1-5; D is ambiguous. The CDR3 is 13 residues long. Trimming removed 11 bases at V and 2 bases at J, with 13 bases between. Germline V gene data show CDR1 as ENHRY and CDR2 as SYGVKD. CDR3 region: CASAGEGNQPQHF. The CDR3 DNA reads as TGTGCCTCAGCGGGAGAAGGCAATCAGCCCCAGCATTTT.

V and J are TRBV11-2 and TRBJ2-2; D unresolved. CDR3 size: 18 residues. Germline V gene lookup returns CDR1 SGHAT and CDR2 FQNNGV. V was shortened by 1 base and J by 0 bases, with 15 bases between the two germline ends. CDR3 loop: CASSLGRGFTANTGELFF. The DNA of the CDR3 is TGTGCCAGCAGCTTAGGGAGAGGTTTTACCGCGAACACCGGGGAGCTGTTTTTT.

V and J are TRBV6-5 and TRBJ2-3, with TRBD2 identical over 9 bases. Germline-derived CDR1 and CDR2 are MNHEY and SVGAGI. Trimming at V came to 10 bases and at J to 1 base, leaving 9 bases not matched to a gene. The CDR3 covers 15 residues. CDR3 nucleotides: TGTGCCACCATAAGTCGACTAGCGGGCACAGATACGCAGTATTTT. The encoded protein is CATISRLAGTDTQYF.

The chain is built from TRBV12-3 or TRBV12-4 and TRBJ2-7, with TRBD1 as a possible D gene (5 bases). Trimming left V 6 bases short and J 4 bases short, with 10 bases between. The CDR3 is 12 amino acids. CDR3 residues: CASRQVGYEQYF. The CDR3 region has the DNA TGTGCCAGCAGACAGGTCGGTTACGAGCAGTACTTC.

The genes are TRBV11-2 and TRBJ1-1, with D perhaps matching TRBD1 (6 bases). With 5 bases removed from V and 1 base from J, the gap between germline ends came to 14 bases. The CDR3 spans 15 residues. Germline-derived CDR1 and CDR2 are SGHAT and FQNNGV. CDR3 sequence: CASSDLGGPNTEAFF. CDR3 nucleotides: TGTGCCAGCAGCGATCTGGGGGGGCCGAACACTGAAGCTTTCTTT.

The gene calls are TRBV7-9 and TRBJ2-7; 8 bases agree with TRBD1. There are 14 residues in the CDR3. Germline V CDR1 and CDR2: SEHNR, FQNEAQ (reference sequence). V lost 5 bases and J lost 2; bases outside the gene matches: 5. For the CDR3, the DNA is TGTGCCAGCAGCCCCGACAGGGGTCCCTACGAGCAGTACTTC. Translating it yields CASSPDRGPYEQYF.

The V call is TRBV12-3 or TRBV12-4, the J call TRBJ1-5; D remains unclear. The CDR3 runs to 12 residues. The V gene lost 3 bases and the J gene lost 6 bases, with 6 bases spanning the gap. The CDR3 protein is CASSFSVQPQHF. As DNA, the CDR3 is TGTGCCAGCAGTTTTTCGGTTCAGCCCCAGCATTTT.

The rearrangement links TRBV5-4 to TRBJ2-1; 7 bases map to TRBD2. V was clipped by 1 base and J by 7 bases; unmatched bases: 5. Germline CDR1 SGHNT, CDR2 YYREEE (reference sequence). The CDR3 loop spans 14 amino acids. The CDR3, as DNA: TGTGCCAGCAGCTTGATAGGGAGGGATAATGAGCAGTTCTTC. This translates into CASSLIGRDNEQFF.

The CDR3 loop is CASSYFAGGSDTQYF. DNA of the CDR3: TGTGCCAGCAGTTACTTTGCGGGAGGGTCAGATACGCAGTATTTT. This chain links TRBV6-2 or TRBV6-3 with TRBJ2-3; 9 bases line up with TRBD2. V shed 1 base, J shed 4 bases, and the junction held 3 bases outside the gene matches. The CDR3 loop spans 15 amino acids. The V gene's germline CDR1 is MNHEY and CDR2 SVGEGT.

This chain joins TRBV29-1 and TRBJ1-5, with 10 bases matching TRBD1. The CDR3 runs 14 residues. V dropped 7 bases and J dropped 0; count of bases not matched to a gene: 3. CDR1 SQVTM and CDR2 ANQGSEA come from the germline V gene. The CDR3 region has the DNA TGCAGCGCCTGGACAGGGGGTAGCAATCAGCCCCAGCATTTT. It is translated as CSAWTGGSNQPQHF.

This clone was recorded a few times. The chain uses TRBV6-2 or TRBV6-3 and TRBJ2-7; D possibly corresponds to TRBD1 (5 bases). This CDR3 spans 15 amino acids. Between the trimmed V and J ends, which lost 2 bases and 2 bases, there was a span of 13 bases. The V gene's germline CDR1 is MNHEY and CDR2 SVGEGT. The CDR3 spells CASSYPDTPTYEQYF. In nucleotides, the CDR3 is TGTGCCAGCAGTTACCCGGACACTCCTACCTACGAGCAGTACTTC.

The gene calls are TRBV7-8 and TRBJ2-2; D perhaps matches TRBD2 (7 bases). The V gene's germline CDR1 is SGHVS and CDR2 FQNEAQ. Trimming removed 6 bases at V and 3 bases at J, with 20 bases between. The CDR3 is made up of 17 amino acids. The DNA for the CDR3 is TGTGCCAGCAGTAGGGGGGGTTGGCGGGAGCACACCGGGGAGCTGTTTTTT. Its translation is CASSRGGWREHTGELFF.

This chain connects TRBV5-1 to TRBJ2-3; possible D gene TRBD2, 5 bases. V lost 7 bases and J lost 2, with 11 bases in between. The CDR3 runs 13 residues. Germline values: CDR1 SGHRS, CDR2 YFSETQ. The CDR3 loop reads CASRERLTDTQYF. The CDR3, as DNA: TGCGCCAGCCGGGAAAGACTCACAGATACGCAGTATTTT.

This clone was counted a single time. The chain joins TRBV19 to TRBJ2-5, with D hard to call. Germline-derived CDR1 and CDR2 are LNHDA and SQIVND (reference sequence). This CDR3 has 11 residues. V was cut by 4 bases and J by 5 bases, with 5 bases left in between. The CDR3 here is CASSKEETQYF. CDR3 DNA sequence: TGTGCCAGTAGTAAGGAGGAGACCCAGTACTTC.